This T cell receptor (beta chain) was obtained from a study of CD8 T cells in ankylosing spondylitis. Trimming shortened V by 6 bases and J by 4 bases, and 8 bases separated the two germline ends. There are 11 residues in the CDR3. Germline CDR1 is DFQATT and CDR2 is SNEGSKA (reference sequence). TCRdb re-derived calls from the 5' RACE reads in MiXCR, one entry per CDR3 protein. The repertoire holds under 250,000 distinct CDR3 sequences, with around a quarter as singletons. This receptor was obtained from a male donor with ankylosing spondylitis or in good health (not recorded which). V gene TRBV20-1 combines with J gene TRBJ2-3, with D possibly being TRBD1 (5 bases). What was sequenced was blood, either unsorted or a sorted T cell fraction (not recorded which). CDR3 sequence (DNA): TGCAGTGCCCCCAGGGCAGATACGCAGTATTTT. This translates into CSAPRADTQYF.